The next 13 T cell receptor beta chains were all read from a single sample in a study of T cell repertoires in cytomegalovirus infection. Each CDR3 protein is one row after TCRdb ran MiXCR on the reads. The data show approximately 260,000 distinct CDR3 sequences, about 15% seen once. Sequencing input: CD8+ T cells from PBMCs. Source of these receptors: a human donor in good health (CMV status not recorded). Some clones in this sample may be carry-over from other donors' samples.

In nucleotides, the CDR3 is TGTGCCAGCAGCTCCCAAACGGCAACTAATGAAAAACTGTTTTTT. Protein sequence: CASSSQTATNEKLFF. This chain uses TRBV7-9 with TRBJ1-4, with D unclear. This CDR3 spans 15 amino acids. Deletions cut 4 bases from V and 0 bases from J, with 9 bases between. The germline CDR1 and CDR2 sequences are SEHNR and FQNEAQ (reference sequence).

This chain connects TRBV9 to TRBJ2-2; D not certain. Germline V gene data show CDR1 as SGDLS and CDR2 as YYNGEE. The CDR3 runs to 15 residues. Deletions cut 0 bases from V and 5 bases from J, with 11 bases between. DNA of the CDR3: TGTGCCAGCAGCGTAGATGGGTACTCGACCGGGGAGCTGTTTTTT. Translated, it gives CASSVDGYSTGELFF.

This clonotype was seen at least ten times. This rearrangement joins TRBV11-2 to TRBJ2-2; no definite D call. V gave up 1 base and J gave up 0 bases, with 9 bases separating them. Germline CDR1 reads SGHAT; CDR2 reads FQNNGV. CDR3 length: 16 amino acids. CDR3 sequence reads: CASSLGHLANTGELFF. CDR3 DNA: TGTGCCAGCAGCTTAGGACACCTCGCGAACACCGGGGAGCTGTTTTTT. The full variable domain, with the rest looked up from reference TRBV11-2 and TRBJ2-2, is EAGVAQSPRYKIIEKRQSVAFWCNPISGHATLYWYQQILGQGPKLLIQFQNNGVVDDSQLPKDRFSAERLKGVDSTLKIQPAKLEDSAVYLCASSLGHLANTGELFFGEGSRLTVL.

At least ten counts were recorded for this clonotype. V is TRBV19 and J is TRBJ2-7, with TRBD1 identical over 7 bases. Germline CDR1 and CDR2: LNHDA and SQIVND (reference sequence). V lost 3 bases to trimming and J lost 2 bases; unmatched junction nucleotides: 13. This CDR3 comprises 17 residues. The CDR3 is CASSIGPNRGLTYEQYF. CDR3 coding DNA: TGTGCCAGTAGTATTGGGCCCAACAGGGGCTTGACCTACGAGCAGTACTTC.

This clonotype has a handful of counts. In nucleotides, the CDR3 is TGTGCCAGCAGTCCCCCTTTGGCAGAAAACTACAATGAGCAGTTCTTC. This translates into CASSPPLAENYNEQFF. The V gene is TRBV6-6, the J gene TRBJ2-1; the D is unclear. The CDR3 totals 16 residues. CDR1 and CDR2 from the germline V gene are MNHNY and SVGAGI (reference sequence). V lost 5 bases to trimming and J lost 3 bases, with 17 bases between them.

This clonotype was seen repeatedly, ten times or more. The CDR3 here is CASSLPGTGWGSGELFF. The CDR3 DNA reads TGTGCCAGCAGTCTACCTGGGACAGGATGGGGTTCCGGGGAGCTGTTTTTT. V gene TRBV12-3 or TRBV12-4 combines with J gene TRBJ2-2; 8 bases are a match to TRBD1. This CDR3 is built from 17 residues. Trimming at V came to 5 bases and at J to 6 bases, leaving 14 bases not matched to a gene.

The chain employs TRBV19 and TRBJ2-3; D is uncertain. The CDR3 covers 11 residues. The germline gives CDR1 LNHDA, CDR2 SQIVND (reference sequence). V was shortened by 4 bases and J by 5 bases, with 4 bases between the two germline ends. Written as DNA, the CDR3 is TGTGCCAGTAGTACGGGAGATACGCAGTATTTT. This codes for CASSTGDTQYF.

The sample holds many counts of this clonotype. The chain uses TRBV6-1 and TRBJ1-5; perhaps TRBD1 as D (6 bases). Germline V lookup: CDR1 MNHNS, CDR2 SASEGT. The CDR3 spans 19 residues. V was cut by 5 bases and J by 1 base, with 24 bases left in between. The CDR3 region is CASSSHPYAGQVSNQPQHF. DNA for the CDR3: TGTGCCAGCAGTTCGCACCCCTATGCGGGACAAGTGAGCAATCAGCCCCAGCATTTT.

This clonotype was recorded at least ten times. The rearrangement links TRBV5-1 to TRBJ2-7; D might be TRBD1 (5 bases). The CDR3 is 11 amino acids. Germline values: CDR1 SGHRS, CDR2 YFSETQ. V lost 2 bases to trimming and J lost 5 bases, with 5 bases between them. CDR3 sequence: CASSLGDEQYF. CDR3 in DNA: TGCGCCAGCAGCTTAGGGGACGAGCAGTACTTC.

For this clonotype: This may come from a read error, since a much larger clone is one base off. This sequence joins TRBV28 and TRBJ2-3, with 9 bases aligning to TRBD1. The CDR3 totals 14 residues. CDR1 MDHEN and CDR2 SYDVKM come from the germline V gene. CDR3: CASSWTGEEDMQYF. The CDR3, as DNA: TGTGCCAGCAGCTGGACAGGGGAGGAAGATATGCAGTATTTT.

This clonotype was seen a few times. V gene TRBV27 combines with J gene TRBJ2-3; 7 positions agree with TRBD1. The V gene's germline CDR1 is MNHEY and CDR2 SMNVEV (reference sequence). There are 14 residues in the CDR3. Losses at the gene ends were 8 bases for V and 2 bases for J; bases not matched to a gene: 7. The CDR3 nucleotides read TGTGCCAGCCGACTGGGACAGCACACAGATACGCAGTATTTT. It encodes CASRLGQHTDTQYF.

This chain connects TRBV28 to TRBJ1-4, with D possibly TRBD1 on 6 matching bases. The CDR3 contains 17 residues. The germline V gene has CDR1 MDHEN and CDR2 SYDVKM. V gave up 6 bases and J gave up 2 bases, with 19 bases separating them. The CDR3 region is CASSYSGHMLTNEKLFF. The CDR3 DNA is TGTGCCAGCAGCTATTCGGGACATATGTTGACTAATGAAAAACTGTTTTTT.

About this clonotype itself: The junction departs from the called germline gene at one end, perhaps through a read error. This CDR3 is CASSFSPLVKQGAF. The CDR3 DNA follows: TGTGCCAGCAGTTTCTCTCCGTTAGTTAAACAGGGAGCCTTT. This chain connects TRBV28 to TRBJ1-1; tentatively, D is TRBD1 (6 bases). Germline CDR1 MDHEN, CDR2 SYDVKM. The CDR3 is 14 residues long.